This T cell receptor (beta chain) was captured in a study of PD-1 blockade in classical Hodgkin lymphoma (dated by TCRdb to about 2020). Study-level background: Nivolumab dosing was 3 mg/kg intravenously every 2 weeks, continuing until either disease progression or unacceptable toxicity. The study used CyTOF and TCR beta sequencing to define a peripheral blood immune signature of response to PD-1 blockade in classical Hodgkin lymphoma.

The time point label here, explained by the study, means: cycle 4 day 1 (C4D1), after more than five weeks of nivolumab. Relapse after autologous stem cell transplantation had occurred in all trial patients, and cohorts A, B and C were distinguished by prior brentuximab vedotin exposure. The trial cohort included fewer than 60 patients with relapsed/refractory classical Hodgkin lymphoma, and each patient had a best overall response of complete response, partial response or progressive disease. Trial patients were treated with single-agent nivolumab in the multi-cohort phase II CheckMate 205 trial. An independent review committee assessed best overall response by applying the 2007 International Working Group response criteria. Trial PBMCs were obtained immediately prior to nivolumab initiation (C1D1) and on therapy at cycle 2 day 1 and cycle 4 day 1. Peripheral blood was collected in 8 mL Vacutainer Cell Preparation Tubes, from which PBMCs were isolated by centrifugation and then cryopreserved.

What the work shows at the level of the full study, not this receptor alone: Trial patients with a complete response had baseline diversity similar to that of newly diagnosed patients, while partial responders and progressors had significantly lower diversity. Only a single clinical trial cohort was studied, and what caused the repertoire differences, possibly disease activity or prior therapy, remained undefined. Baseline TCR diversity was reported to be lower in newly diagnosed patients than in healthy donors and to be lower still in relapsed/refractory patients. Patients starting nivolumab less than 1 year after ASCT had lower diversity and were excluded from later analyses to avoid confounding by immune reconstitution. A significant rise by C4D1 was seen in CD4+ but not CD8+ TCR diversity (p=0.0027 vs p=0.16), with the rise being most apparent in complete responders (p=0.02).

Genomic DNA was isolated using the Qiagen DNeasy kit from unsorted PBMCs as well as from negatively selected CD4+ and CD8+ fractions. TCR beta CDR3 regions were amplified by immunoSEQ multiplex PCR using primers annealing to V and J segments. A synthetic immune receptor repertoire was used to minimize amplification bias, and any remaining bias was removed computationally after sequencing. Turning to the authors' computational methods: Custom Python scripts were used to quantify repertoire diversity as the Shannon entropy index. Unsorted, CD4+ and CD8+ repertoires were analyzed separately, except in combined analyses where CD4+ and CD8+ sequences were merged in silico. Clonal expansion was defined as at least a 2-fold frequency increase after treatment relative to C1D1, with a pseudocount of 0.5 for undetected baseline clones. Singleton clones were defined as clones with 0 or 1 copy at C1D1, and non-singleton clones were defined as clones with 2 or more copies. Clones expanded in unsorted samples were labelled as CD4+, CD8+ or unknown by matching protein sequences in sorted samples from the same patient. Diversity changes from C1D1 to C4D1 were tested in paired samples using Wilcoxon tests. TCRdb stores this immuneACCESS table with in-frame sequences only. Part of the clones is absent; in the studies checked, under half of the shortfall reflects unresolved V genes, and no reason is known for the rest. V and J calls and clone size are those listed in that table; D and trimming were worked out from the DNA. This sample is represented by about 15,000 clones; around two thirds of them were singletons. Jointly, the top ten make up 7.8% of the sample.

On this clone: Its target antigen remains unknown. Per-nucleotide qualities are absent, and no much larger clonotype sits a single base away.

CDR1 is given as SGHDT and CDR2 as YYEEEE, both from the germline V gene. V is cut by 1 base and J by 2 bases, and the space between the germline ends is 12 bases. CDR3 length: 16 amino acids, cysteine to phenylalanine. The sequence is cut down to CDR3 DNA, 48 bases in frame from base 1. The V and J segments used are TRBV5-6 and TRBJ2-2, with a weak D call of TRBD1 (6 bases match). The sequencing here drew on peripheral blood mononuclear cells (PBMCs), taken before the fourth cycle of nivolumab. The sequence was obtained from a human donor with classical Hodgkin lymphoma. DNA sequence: TGTGCCAGCAGCTTGTGGGGGACAAGTAACACCGGGGAGCTGTTTTTT. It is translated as CASSLWGTSNTGELFF.